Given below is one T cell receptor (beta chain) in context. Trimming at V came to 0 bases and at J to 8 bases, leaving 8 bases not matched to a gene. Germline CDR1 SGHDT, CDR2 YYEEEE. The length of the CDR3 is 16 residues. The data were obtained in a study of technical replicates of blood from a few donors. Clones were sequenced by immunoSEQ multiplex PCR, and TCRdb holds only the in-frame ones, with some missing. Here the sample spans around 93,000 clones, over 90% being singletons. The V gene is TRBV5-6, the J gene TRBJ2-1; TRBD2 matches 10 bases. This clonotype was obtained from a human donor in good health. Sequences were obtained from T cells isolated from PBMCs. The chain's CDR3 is CASSLATSGKGDEQFF. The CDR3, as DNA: TGTGCCAGCAGCTTGGCCACTAGCGGGAAGGGCGATGAGCAGTTCTTC.